The text below deals with one T cell receptor beta chain. The target antigen is unknown. These data originate in a study of T cell responses to AZD1222 COVID-19 vaccine. Findings and caveats of the study: Repertoires in all cases were sampled only once the peak T cell response had passed. Recipients of AZD1222 seropositive at baseline numbered only 5 or 6. Most donors were white British, females outnumbered males, and clonal diversity was possibly underestimated.

The length of the CDR3 is 15 residues. Trimming took 6 bases from V and 6 from J, leaving 18 bases between them. Per the germline V gene, CDR1 is KGHSH and CDR2 is LQKENI. Here immunoSEQ multiplex PCR was the method, and the copy in TCRdb shows in-frame clones only, minus some. This table has more than 90,000 clones, around 84% appearing once. The source was peripheral blood, collected 28 days after the second AZD1222 dose. This TCR was sampled from an adult who received the AZD1222 COVID-19 vaccine. The chain carries TRBV18 and TRBJ2-1; a weak D match, TRBD2 (6 bases). CDR3 loop: CASSLGGPGRNEQFF. The DNA for the CDR3 is TGTGCCAGCTCCCTAGGAGGGCCAGGCCGCAATGAGCAGTTCTTC.